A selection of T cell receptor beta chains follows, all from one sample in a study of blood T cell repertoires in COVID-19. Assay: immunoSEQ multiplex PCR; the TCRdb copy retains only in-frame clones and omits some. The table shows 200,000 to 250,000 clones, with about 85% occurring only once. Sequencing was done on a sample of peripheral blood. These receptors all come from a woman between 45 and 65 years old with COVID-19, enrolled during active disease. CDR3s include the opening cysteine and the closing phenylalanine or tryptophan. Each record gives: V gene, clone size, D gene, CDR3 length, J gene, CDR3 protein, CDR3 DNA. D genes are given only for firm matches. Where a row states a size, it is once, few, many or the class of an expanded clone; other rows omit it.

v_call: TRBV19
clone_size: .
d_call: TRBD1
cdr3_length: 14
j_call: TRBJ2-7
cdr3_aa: CASSTHRGWNEQYF
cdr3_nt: TGTGCCAGTAGTACCCACAGGGGGTGGAACGAGCAGTACTTC

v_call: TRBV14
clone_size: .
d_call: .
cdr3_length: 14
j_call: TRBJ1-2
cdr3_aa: CASSLRQWGYGYTF
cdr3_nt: TGTGCCAGCAGCCTAAGACAGTGGGGCTATGGCTACACCTTC

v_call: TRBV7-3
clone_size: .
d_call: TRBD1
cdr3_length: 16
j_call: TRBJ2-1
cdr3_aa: CASSLGATGGRGEQFF
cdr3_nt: TGTGCCAGCAGCTTAGGGGCGACAGGGGGCCGAGGGGAGCAGTTCTTC

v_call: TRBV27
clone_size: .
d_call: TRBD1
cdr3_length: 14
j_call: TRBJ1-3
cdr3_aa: CASSPTGGRNTIYF
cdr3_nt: TGTGCCAGCAGTCCTACAGGGGGAAGAAACACCATATATTTT

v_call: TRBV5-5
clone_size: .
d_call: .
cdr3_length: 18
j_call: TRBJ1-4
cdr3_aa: CASSLRQPSSSTNEKLFF
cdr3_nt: TGTGCCAGCAGCTTAAGACAGCCTAGTTCTTCAACTAATGAAAAACTGTTTTTT

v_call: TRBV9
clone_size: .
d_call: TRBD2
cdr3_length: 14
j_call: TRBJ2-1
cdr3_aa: CASSVELAGNEQFF
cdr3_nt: TGTGCCAGCAGCGTAGAGCTAGCGGGGAATGAGCAGTTCTTC

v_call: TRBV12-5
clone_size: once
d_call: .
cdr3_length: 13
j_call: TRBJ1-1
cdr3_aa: CASGFRGGTEAFF
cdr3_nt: TGTGCTAGTGGTTTTCGGGGAGGCACTGAAGCTTTCTTT

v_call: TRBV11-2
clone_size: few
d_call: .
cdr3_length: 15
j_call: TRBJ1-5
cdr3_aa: CASSPDSLGNQPQHF
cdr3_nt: TGTGCCAGCAGCCCCGACAGCCTGGGCAATCAGCCCCAGCATTTT

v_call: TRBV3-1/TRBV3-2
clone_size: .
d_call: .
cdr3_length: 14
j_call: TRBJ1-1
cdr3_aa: CASSQAGYGVEAFF
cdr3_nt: TGTGCCAGCAGCCAAGCTGGGTACGGGGTTGAAGCTTTCTTT

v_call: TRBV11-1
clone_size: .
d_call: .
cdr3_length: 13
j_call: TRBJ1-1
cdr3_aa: CASSPTVNTEAFF
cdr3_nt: TGTGCCAGCAGCCCGACAGTGAACACTGAAGCTTTCTTT

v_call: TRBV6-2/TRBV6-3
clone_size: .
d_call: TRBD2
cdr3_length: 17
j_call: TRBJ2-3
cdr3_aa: CASSFPRLAGRTDTQYF
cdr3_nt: TGTGCCAGCAGTTTTCCCCGACTAGCGGGCCGCACAGATACGCAGTATTTT

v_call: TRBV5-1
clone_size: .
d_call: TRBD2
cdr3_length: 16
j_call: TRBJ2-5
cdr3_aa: CASSLRLAGAQETQYF
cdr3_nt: TGCGCCAGCAGCCTAAGACTAGCGGGGGCCCAAGAGACCCAGTACTTC

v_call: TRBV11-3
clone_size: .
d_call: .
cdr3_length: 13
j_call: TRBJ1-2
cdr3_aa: CASSPSKFYGYTF
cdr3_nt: TGTGCCAGCAGCCCATCTAAGTTCTATGGCTACACCTTC

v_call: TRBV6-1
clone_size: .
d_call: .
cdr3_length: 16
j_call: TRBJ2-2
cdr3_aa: CASSARQPTDTGELFF
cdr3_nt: TGTGCCAGCAGTGCCCGACAGCCAACTGACACCGGGGAGCTGTTTTTT

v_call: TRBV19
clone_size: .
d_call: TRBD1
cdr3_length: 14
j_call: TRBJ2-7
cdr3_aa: CASKMTGTSHEQYF
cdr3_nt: TGTGCCAGTAAGATGACAGGGACCAGCCACGAGCAGTACTTC

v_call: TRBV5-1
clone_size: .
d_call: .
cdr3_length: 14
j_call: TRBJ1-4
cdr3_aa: CASSLGKPLEKLFF
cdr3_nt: TGCGCCAGCAGCTTGGGCAAGCCTTTAGAAAAACTGTTTTTT